This note documents a single T cell receptor (beta chain) sequence. The antigen is not known. The authors obtained roughly 1.8 micrograms of genomic DNA from cryopreserved PBMCs for TCR beta libraries. This entry belongs to a study of cytotoxic CD8 clonotypes in ibrutinib-treated CLL. Study context: Collecting the response samples happened after a median roughly eleven months of treatment, with a range of 6 to 36.

Overall study findings and caveats: Public clonotypes occurred uncommonly; on treatment, they contracted or remained stable.

Produced via immunoSEQ multiplex PCR; TCRdb's table is partial and in-frame only. The table records approximately 120,000 clones, roughly 80% of them present only once. Germline V CDR1 and CDR2: WNHNN, SYGVQD (reference sequence). The CDR3 runs 14 residues. Trimming removed 0 bases from V and 8 bases from J; junction bases left unmatched: 6. The clonotype comes from a human donor with chronic lymphocytic leukemia. Sequencing was performed on PBMCs, taken after 24 months of ibrutinib treatment. The J gene is TRBJ1-2, the V gene TRBV10-1; 7 nucleotides align to TRBD1. The CDR3 here is CASSESSTGNGYTF. The CDR3 coding sequence is TGCGCCAGCAGTGAGTCGTCGACAGGGAACGGCTACACCTTC.